Listed here are 5 T cell receptor beta chains from one sample, sequenced in a study of T cells in Graves' hyperthyroidism and ophthalmopathy. RNA transcripts provided the source from which TCR beta CDR3 regions were amplified. The HTBI primer set drove a first-round RT-PCR of the TCR CDR3. A single record per CDR3 protein comes from TCRdb applying MiXCR to the multiplex PCR reads. The table includes around 350,000 distinct CDR3 sequences, 15% to 20% detected once. The sequenced material came from blood. The receptors stem from a woman between 18 and 29 years old with Graves' hyperthyroidism.

This clonotype was counted at least ten times. The chain couples TRBV10-3 to TRBJ2-7; 10 bases line up with TRBD1. Trimming removed 3 bases from V and 6 bases from J; junction bases left unmatched: 8. This CDR3 is 15 amino acids long. Germline V gives CDR1 ENHRY, CDR2 SYGVKD. The CDR3 region is CAISDLGTGDSEQYF. In DNA form, the CDR3 reads TGTGCCATCAGTGATCTCGGGACAGGGGATTCCGAGCAGTACTTC.

This clonotype was counted ten times or more. This chain joins TRBV6-1 and TRBJ1-3, with D uncertain. Germline CDR1 is MNHNS and CDR2 is SASEGT. The CDR3 is 14 residues long. V was shortened by 7 bases and J by 0 bases, with 10 bases between the two germline ends. CDR3 loop: CASKASSSGNTIYF. CDR3 in DNA: TGTGCCAGCAAGGCTTCCAGCTCTGGAAACACCATATATTTT.

This clonotype was seen repeatedly, ten times or more. The rearrangement joins TRBV20-1 to TRBJ1-2; a possible D gene is TRBD1 (5 bases). V dropped 3 bases and J dropped 1 base, with 15 bases sitting between them. Germline lookup yields CDR1 DFQATT and CDR2 SNEGSKA (reference sequence). This CDR3 is built from 15 residues. Here the CDR3 DNA reads TGCAGTGCTAGCCCACCCTGGGGGGTTAACTATGGCTACACCTTC. It codes for CSASPPWGVNYGYTF.

The V gene is TRBV6-1, the J gene TRBJ1-5; unclear D gene. The V and J ends lost 5 bases and 4 bases respectively, with 9 bases between them. The CDR3 is made up of 13 amino acids. CDR1 and CDR2 (germline): MNHNS, SASEGT. CDR3 in DNA: TGTGCCAGCAGTCAAACGTGGAATCAGCCCCAGCATTTT. Its protein is CASSQTWNQPQHF.

This clonotype was recorded at least ten times. The CDR3 loop is CASSIDPGTQYEQYF. As DNA, the CDR3 is TGTGCCAGCAGCATCGATCCCGGGACACAATACGAGCAGTACTTC. The chain couples TRBV11-2 to TRBJ2-7; a possible D gene is TRBD1 (6 bases). Deletions cut 5 bases from V and 4 bases from J, with 18 bases between. Germline V gene sequence: CDR1 SGHAT, CDR2 FQNNGV. This CDR3 is 15 amino acids long.